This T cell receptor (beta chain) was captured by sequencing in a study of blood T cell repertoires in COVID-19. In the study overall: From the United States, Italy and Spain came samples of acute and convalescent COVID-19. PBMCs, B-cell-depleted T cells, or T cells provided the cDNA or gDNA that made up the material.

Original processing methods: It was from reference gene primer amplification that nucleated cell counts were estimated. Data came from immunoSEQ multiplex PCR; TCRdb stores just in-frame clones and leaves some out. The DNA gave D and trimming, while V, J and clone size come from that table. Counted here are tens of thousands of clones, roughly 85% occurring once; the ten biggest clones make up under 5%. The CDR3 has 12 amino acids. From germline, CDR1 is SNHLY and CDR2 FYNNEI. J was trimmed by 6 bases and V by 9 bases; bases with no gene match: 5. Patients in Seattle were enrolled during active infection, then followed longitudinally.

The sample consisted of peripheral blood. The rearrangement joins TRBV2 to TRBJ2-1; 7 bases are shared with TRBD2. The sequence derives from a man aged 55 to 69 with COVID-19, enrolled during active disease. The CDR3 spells CAREGGSNEQFF. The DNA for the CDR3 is TGTGCCAGGGAGGGAGGGAGCAATGAGCAGTTCTTC.